This entry concerns a single TCR beta chain. Per the study methods: Nucleated cell counts were estimated from reference gene primer amplification. The assay was immunoSEQ multiplex PCR, and TCRdb's table has in-frame clones only and misses some. V and J calls and clone size are given by that table; D and trimming were obtained from the DNA. The sample holds some 200,000 clones, about 92% seen once. This CDR3 is 13 amino acids long. The data derive from a study of blood T cell repertoires in COVID-19. V usage is TRBV12-2 and J usage is TRBJ1-2. TRBV12-2 is annotated as a pseudogene. The sample taken for sequencing was peripheral blood. This sequence originates from a man younger than 45 with acute or convalescent COVID-19. The DNA for the CDR3 is TGTGCAAGTCGCTTAGCGGGAGGCGGGGGCTACACCTTC. Encoded protein: CASRLAGGGGYTF.